Listed here are 13 T cell receptor beta chains from one sample, sequenced in a study of cytomegalovirus exposure and HLA in healthy donors. The PCR used 60 Vbeta and 13 Jbeta primers. The method was immunoSEQ multiplex PCR; TCRdb's version includes in-frame clones alone and lacks a portion of them. The profile shows roughly 230,000 clones, over 90% of them singletons. The specimen sequenced was PBMCs. These TCRs come from a girl aged 2-10 years in good health and CMV-seronegative.

The V call is TRBV4-1, the J call TRBJ2-1, with TRBD1 matching 8 bases. This CDR3 comprises 15 residues. V lost 5 bases to trimming and J lost 4 bases; unmatched junction nucleotides: 7. Germline loops: CDR1 MGHRA, CDR2 YSYEKL. CDR3: CASSNDRGEYNEQFF. DNA of the CDR3: TGCGCCAGCAGCAACGACAGGGGCGAATACAATGAGCAGTTCTTC.

In its sample, this clone was seen once. The V and J genes are TRBV10-1 and TRBJ2-1; 7 positions match TRBD2. Per germline, CDR1 WNHNN and CDR2 SYGVQD (reference sequence). V was clipped by 4 bases and J by 8 bases; unmatched bases: 8. The CDR3 contains 14 residues. The CDR3 loop is CASSGEGRWDEQFF. In DNA form, the CDR3 reads TGCGCCAGCAGTGGGGAGGGCCGTTGGGATGAGCAGTTCTTC.

This clone was observed once. V gene TRBV21-1 combines with J gene TRBJ1-2; the DNA was not compared with TRBD1, the D call given in the table. TRBV21-1 is a listed pseudogene. The CDR3 consists of 13 residues. In DNA form, the CDR3 reads TGTGCCAGCAGCAAAGAGGGGGACTATGGCTACACCTTC. It codes for CASSKEGDYGYTF.

The chain joins TRBV27 to TRBJ1-2; TRBD1 agrees at 9 bases. Germline V gene lookup returns CDR1 MNHEY and CDR2 SMNVEV (reference sequence). The CDR3 covers 13 residues. The junction had 2 bases not matched to a gene; V was cut back by 5 bases and J by 4 bases. The DNA for the CDR3 is TGTGCCAGCAGTCCGGGACAGGGCTATGGCTACACCTTC. Amino acid sequence: CASSPGQGYGYTF.

The rearrangement joins TRBV19 to TRBJ2-1, with TRBD2 matching 7 bases. CDR3 length: 13 residues. V was clipped by 3 bases and J by 8 bases; unmatched bases: 4. The V gene's germline CDR1 is LNHDA and CDR2 SQIVND (reference sequence). The CDR3 loop is CASSIWGGYEQFF. The CDR3 DNA reads TGTGCCAGTAGTATCTGGGGGGGATATGAGCAGTTCTTC. The variable domain in full, with the rest retrieved from reference TRBV19 and TRBJ2-1, is DGGITQSPKYLFRKEGQNVTLSCEQNLNHDAMYWYRQDPGQGLRLIYYSQIVNDFQKGDIAEGYSVSREKKESFPLTVTSAQKNPTAFYLCASSIWGGYEQFFGPGTRLTVL.

The chain joins TRBV5-8 to TRBJ2-2; D is undetermined. The V gene's germline CDR1 is SGHTS and CDR2 YDEGEE. The length of the CDR3 is 18 residues. Trimming left V 7 bases short and J 0 bases short, with 22 bases between. CDR3 loop: CASVLMMLLNANTGELFF. In DNA, the CDR3 is TGTGCCAGCGTACTTATGATGCTTCTCAACGCGAACACCGGGGAGCTGTTTTTT.

This chain uses TRBV19 with TRBJ1-1; D remains unclear. Germline CDR1 and CDR2: LNHDA and SQIVND (reference sequence). The ends were cut back, 8 bases at V and 8 bases at J, with 15 bases in the middle. The CDR3 is made up of 12 amino acids. The CDR3 loop is CASGNGAAEAFF. The DNA of the CDR3 is TGTGCCAGTGGTAATGGAGCGGCCGAAGCTTTCTTT.

V gene TRBV6-6 combines with J gene TRBJ2-5, with D perhaps TRBD1 (6 bases). This CDR3 has 12 residues. Germline CDR1 reads MNHNY; CDR2 reads SVGAGI (reference sequence). The V end lost 8 bases, the J end lost 8 bases, and 15 bases lay between the germline ends. The CDR3 region has the DNA TGTGCCAGCGAGCGAATCAGGGGAACCCAGTACTTC. Residues: CASERIRGTQYF.

The table lists this clone with a count of one. The J gene is TRBJ1-4, the V gene TRBV29-1; 8 bases are a match to TRBD1. This CDR3 is 13 amino acids long. The germline CDR1 and CDR2 sequences are SQVTM and ANQGSEA. J was trimmed by 3 bases and V by 7 bases; bases with no gene match: 4. CDR3 DNA sequence: TGCAGCGCCAGGGGGCCGGCTAATGAAAAACTGTTTTTT. Its translation is CSARGPANEKLFF.

J is TRBJ1-5 and V is TRBV18; D is unclear. Trimming left V 3 bases short and J 0 bases short, with 6 bases between. CDR3 length equals 14 residues. Germline V lookup: CDR1 KGHSH, CDR2 LQKENI. The CDR3 sequence: CASSPTHSNQPQHF. The CDR3 DNA reads TGTGCCAGCTCACCCACTCATAGCAATCAGCCCCAGCATTTT.

The rearrangement joins TRBV7-3 to TRBJ2-7; maybe TRBD2 (6 bases). V was cut by 6 bases and J by 0 bases, with 12 bases left in between. The CDR3 sequence is 14 residues long. CDR1 and CDR2 from the germline V gene are SGHTA and FQGTGA. The CDR3 DNA is TGTGCCAGCAGTCCTACCGGGAGCTCCTACGAGCAGTACTTC. Its protein product is CASSPTGSSYEQYF.

The chain carries TRBV6-5 and TRBJ2-3; 9 nucleotides match TRBD2. Trimming removed 6 bases from V and 3 bases from J; junction bases left unmatched: 4. CDR3 length: 14 amino acids. Germline V gives CDR1 MNHEY, CDR2 SVGAGI. The CDR3 protein is CASRAGLATDTQYF. DNA of the CDR3: TGTGCCAGCAGGGCGGGACTAGCAACAGATACGCAGTATTTT.

The V and J genes are TRBV10-3 and TRBJ1-2, with D perhaps matching TRBD1 (6 bases). The CDR3 spans 15 residues. The V and J ends lost 6 bases and 0 bases respectively, with 14 bases between them. CDR1 is ENHRY, CDR2 SYGVKD, per germline. CDR3 region: CAISPGDQSNYGYTF. CDR3 nucleotide sequence: TGTGCCATCAGCCCAGGGGACCAGTCTAACTATGGCTACACCTTC.